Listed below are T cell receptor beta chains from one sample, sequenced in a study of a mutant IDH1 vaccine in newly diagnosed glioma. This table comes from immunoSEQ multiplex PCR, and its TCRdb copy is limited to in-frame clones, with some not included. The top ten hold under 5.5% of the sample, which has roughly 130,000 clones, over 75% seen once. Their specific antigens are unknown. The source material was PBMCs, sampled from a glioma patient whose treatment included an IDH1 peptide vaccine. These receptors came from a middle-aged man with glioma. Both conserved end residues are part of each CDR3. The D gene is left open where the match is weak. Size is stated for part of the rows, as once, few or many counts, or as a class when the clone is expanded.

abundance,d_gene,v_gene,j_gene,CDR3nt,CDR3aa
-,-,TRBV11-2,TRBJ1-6,TGTGCCAGCAGCCCGCGGGCACAGTTACTCCACTTT,CASSPRAQLLHF
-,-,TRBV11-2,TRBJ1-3,TGTGCCAGCAGCTTAGGGACTTTCTCTGGAAACACCATATATTTT,CASSLGTFSGNTIYF
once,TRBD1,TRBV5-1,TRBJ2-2,TGCGCCAGCAGCTGGGACAGGACCAACACCGGGGAGCTGTTTTTT,CASSWDRTNTGELFF
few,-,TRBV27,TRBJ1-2,TGTGCCAGCAGTTTACGAGCTGCTAACTATGGCTACACCTTC,CASSLRAANYGYTF
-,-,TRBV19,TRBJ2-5,TGTGCCAGTAGTATAGATCCGGGGACGGTACAAGAGACCCAGTACTTC,CASSIDPGTVQETQYF
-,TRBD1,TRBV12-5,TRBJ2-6,TGTGCTAGTGGTTTGGTACTAGGGACAGGCAACCTCTCTGGGGCCAACGTCCTGACTTTC,CASGLVLGTGNLSGANVLTF
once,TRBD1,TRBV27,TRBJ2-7,TGTGCCAGCAGCTCGGACAGGGGCAGGGAGCAGTACTTC,CASSSDRGREQYF
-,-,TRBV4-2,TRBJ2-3,TGTGCCAGCAGCCAAAAGCGGGATACGCAGTATTTT,CASSQKRDTQYF
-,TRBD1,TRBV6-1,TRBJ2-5,TGTGCCAGCAGTGAAGCGGGAAGGGGGCTCGGAGAGACCCAGTACTTC,CASSEAGRGLGETQYF
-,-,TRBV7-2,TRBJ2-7,TGTGCCAGCAGCCAAGATTGGACTTACGAGCAGTACTTC,CASSQDWTYEQYF
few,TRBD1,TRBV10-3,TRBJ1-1,TGTGCCATCAGTGCCCAGGGGGCAGCTCCTGAAGCTTTCTTT,CAISAQGAAPEAFF
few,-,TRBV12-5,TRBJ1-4,TGTGCTAGTGGAAGGAGCGGTGATGAAAAACTGTTTTTT,CASGRSGDEKLFF
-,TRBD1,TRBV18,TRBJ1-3,TGTGCCAGCTCACTAACCGGGACAGGACACTCTGGAAACACCATATATTTT,CASSLTGTGHSGNTIYF
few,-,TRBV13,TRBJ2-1,TGTGCCAGCAGCTTAGGGTCAGGTGAGCAGTTCTTC,CASSLGSGEQFF
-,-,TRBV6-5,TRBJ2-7,TGTGCCAGCAGACTAGCCGGGCGGGAAGAGCAGTACTTC,CASRLAGREEQYF
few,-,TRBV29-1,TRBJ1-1,TGCAGCGTTGGGGGTGGGATTCGAACTGAAGCTTTCTTT,CSVGGGIRTEAFF
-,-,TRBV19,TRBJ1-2,TGTGCCAGTAGTCTACAACAGGTTGACTATGGCTACACCTTC,CASSLQQVDYGYTF
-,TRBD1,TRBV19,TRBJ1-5,TGTGCCAGTAGTACGTCTTGGACAGGGCGGGGATATAGCAATCAGCCCCAGCATTTT,CASSTSWTGRGYSNQPQHF
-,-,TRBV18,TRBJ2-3,TGTGCCAGCTCAGTCACTAGCACAGATACGCAGTATTTT,CASSVTSTDTQYF
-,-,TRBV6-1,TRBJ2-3,TGTGCCAGCAGTGCCAGTTTGGGGAATACGCAGTATTTT,CASSASLGNTQYF
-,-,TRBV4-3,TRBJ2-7,TGCGCCAGCAGCCCTGGACGTTCTTTCTACGAGCAGTACTTC,CASSPGRSFYEQYF
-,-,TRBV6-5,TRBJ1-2,TGTGCCAGCGGACTACAGGGATGGGGCTACACCTTC,CASGLQGWGYTF
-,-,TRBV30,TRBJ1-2,TGTGCCTGGAGCTCCGGGGTGGGCTACACCTTC,CAWSSGVGYTF
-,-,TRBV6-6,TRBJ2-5,TGTGCCAGCAGGATAAGAGAGACCCAGTACTTC,CASRIRETQYF
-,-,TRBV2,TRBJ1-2,TGTGCCAGCAGTGTCACGGGATGGGGTGGCTACACCTTC,CASSVTGWGGYTF
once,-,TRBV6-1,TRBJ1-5,TGTGCCAGCAGTGAAGGGGTATCCGGGAGCAATCAGCCCCAGCATTTT,CASSEGVSGSNQPQHF
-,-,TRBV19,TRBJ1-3,TGTGCCAGTAGTACCAAGACAGTATTCTCTGGAAACACCATATATTTT,CASSTKTVFSGNTIYF
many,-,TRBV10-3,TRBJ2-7,TGTGCCATCAGTCGCCGGGGCAGCCCACCCGAGCAGTACTTC,CAISRRGSPPEQYF
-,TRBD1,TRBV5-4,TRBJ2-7,TGTGCCAGCAGCTCGACAGGGGGGAACGAGCAGTACTTC,CASSSTGGNEQYF
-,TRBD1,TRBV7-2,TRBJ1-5,TGTGCCAGCAGCTACTCGACAGGGGCCCTGCCCCAGCATTTT,CASSYSTGALPQHF
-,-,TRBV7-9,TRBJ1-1,TGTGCCAGCAGCCTTGACCACTTTGAAGCTTTCTTT,CASSLDHFEAFF
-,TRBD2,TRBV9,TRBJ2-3,TGTGCCAGCAGCTTGAGCGGGATAGGCGCAGATACGCAGTATTTT,CASSLSGIGADTQYF
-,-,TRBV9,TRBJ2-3,TGTGCCAGCATTGGGCAGGACACAGATACGCAGTATTTT,CASIGQDTDTQYF
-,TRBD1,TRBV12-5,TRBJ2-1,TGTGCTAGTGGCTTAGCCGGACAGGGGGCGAGGAATGAGCAGTTCTTC,CASGLAGQGARNEQFF
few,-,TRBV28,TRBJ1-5,TGTGCCAGCAGCGTGTACGAGGGAAATGGCAATCAGCCCCAGCATTTT,CASSVYEGNGNQPQHF
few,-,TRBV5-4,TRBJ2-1,TGTGCCAGCAGCTTTTACAATGAGCAGTTCTTC,CASSFYNEQFF
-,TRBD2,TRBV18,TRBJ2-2,TGTGCCAGCTCACCCACTAGCGGGGGTACGAACACCGGGGAGCTGTTTTTT,CASSPTSGGTNTGELFF
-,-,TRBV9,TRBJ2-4,TGTGCCAGCAGCGTAGCGGGAAGTGGAGCTGAAAAAAACATTCAGTACTTC,CASSVAGSGAEKNIQYF
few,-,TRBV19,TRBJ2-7,TGTGCCAGTAGTATAGAGTTCAAGGGTGAGCAGTACTTC,CASSIEFKGEQYF
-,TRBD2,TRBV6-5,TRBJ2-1,TGTGCCAGCAGTGGGACCGGGACTAGCGGGATCGGGCAGTTCTTC,CASSGTGTSGIGQFF
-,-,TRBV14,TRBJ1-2,TGTGCCAGCAGCCAAAATTGGAATAGAGGCTACACCTTC,CASSQNWNRGYTF
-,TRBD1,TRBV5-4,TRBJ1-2,TGTGCCAGCATCCCTTACAGGGGATCGAACTATGGCTACACCTTC,CASIPYRGSNYGYTF
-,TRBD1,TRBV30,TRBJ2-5,TGTGCCTGGAGTCTACTGACAGGGCGTCAAGAGACCCAGTACTTC,CAWSLLTGRQETQYF
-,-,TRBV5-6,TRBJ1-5,TGTGCCAGCAGCTTGGGAATGGACAGAAATCAGCCCCAGCATTTT,CASSLGMDRNQPQHF
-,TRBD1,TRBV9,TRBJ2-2,TGTGCCAGCAGCGTAGGGGACAGGGCGAACACCGGGGAGCTGTTTTTT,CASSVGDRANTGELFF